This T cell receptor (beta chain) stems from a study of vaccination and CD4 T cells after COVID-19. In regard to this clonotype: Its antigen remains unidentified.

The CDR3 runs 13 residues. V gave up 9 bases and J gave up 6 bases, with 17 bases separating them. In germline, CDR1 is SGHVS, CDR2 FQNEAQ. Described treatment: roughly ten-day PBMC culture with coronavirus spike peptide pools or control peptides (ViraFEST assay). Before the COVID-19 pandemic (2011-2018), CD4+ T cells were obtained from the unexposed donor. Cultured CD4+ T cell DNA was sequenced using the Oncomine TCR Beta short-read assay. From the PCR reads, TCRdb called clonotypes with MiXCR, one entry per CDR3 protein. The sample has about 6,100 distinct CDR3 sequences; approximately 45% are singletons.

This chain links TRBV7-8 with TRBJ1-2; a possible D gene is TRBD1 (6 bases). Sequenced input: CD4+ T cells from blood, cultured in vitro. The clonotype was recovered from a human donor in good health. CDR3 coding DNA: TGTGCCAGTAAACGAGGGACATCAGATGGCTACACCTTC. This translates into CASKRGTSDGYTF.